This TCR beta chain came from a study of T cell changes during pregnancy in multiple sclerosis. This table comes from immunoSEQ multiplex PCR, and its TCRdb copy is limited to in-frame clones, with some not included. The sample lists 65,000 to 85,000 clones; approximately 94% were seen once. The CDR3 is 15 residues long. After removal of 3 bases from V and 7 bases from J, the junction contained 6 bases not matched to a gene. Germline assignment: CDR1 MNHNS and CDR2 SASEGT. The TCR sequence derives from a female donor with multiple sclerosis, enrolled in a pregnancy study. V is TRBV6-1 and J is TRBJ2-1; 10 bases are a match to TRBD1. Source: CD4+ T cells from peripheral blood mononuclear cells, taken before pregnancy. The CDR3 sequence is CASSETGGRGNEQFF. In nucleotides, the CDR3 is TGTGCCAGCAGTGAGACAGGGGGCAGGGGGAATGAGCAGTTCTTC.